One and the same sample provided the 8 T cell receptor beta chains below, sequenced in a study of blood T cell repertoires in COVID-19. Profiling relied on immunoSEQ multiplex PCR, and the TCRdb table lists in-frame clones only, not all of them. The top ten hold 3.5% to 4.5% of the sample, which has 150,000 to 200,000 clones, approximately 88% seen once. Sequenced material: peripheral blood. The receptors here all came from a young woman with acute or convalescent COVID-19.

The chain joins TRBV12-1 to TRBJ2-1; the DNA was not used to check the table's D call, TRBD1. TRBV12-1 is designated a pseudogene. The CDR3 length is 14 residues. CDR3 protein: CASGAVPSYNEQFF. In nucleotides, the CDR3 is TGTGCCAGCGGGGCGGTTCCCTCCTACAATGAGCAGTTCTTC.

This clone was detected only a few times. The gene calls are TRBV6-6 and TRBJ2-1, with 7 bases fitting TRBD1. From germline, CDR1 is MNHNY and CDR2 SVGAGI (reference sequence). CDR3 length: 14 residues. With 6 bases clipped from V and 0 bases from J, the junction kept 2 bases outside the gene matches. Here the CDR3 reads CASSRDSSYNEQFF. The CDR3 region has the DNA TGTGCCAGCAGCCGGGACAGCTCCTACAATGAGCAGTTCTTC.

The chain has TRBV6-5 and TRBJ2-7; D may be TRBD1 (6 bases). There are 13 residues in the CDR3. The V and J ends lost 2 bases and 1 base respectively, with 6 bases between them. CDR1 is MNHEY, CDR2 SVGAGI, per germline. The CDR3 coding sequence is TGTGCCAGCAGTTACGGACAGTCCTACGAGCAGTACTTC. The encoded protein is CASSYGQSYEQYF.

The chain combines TRBV14 with TRBJ1-1, with a possible D match to TRBD1 (5 bases). The CDR3 runs 14 residues. V was trimmed by 7 bases and J by 3 bases, leaving 15 bases between them. Germline CDR1 is SGHDN and CDR2 is FVKESK. CDR3 in amino acids: CASTPSLGHTEAFF. The CDR3 DNA follows: TGTGCCAGCACCCCAAGCCTGGGGCACACTGAAGCTTTCTTT.

The chain has TRBV7-2 and TRBJ2-1, with D unresolved. The CDR3 extends over 14 amino acids. V was shortened by 2 bases and J by 4 bases, with 9 bases between the two germline ends. CDR1 is SGHTA, CDR2 FQGNSA, per germline. The CDR3: CASSLSLVYNEQFF. The CDR3 coding sequence is TGTGCCAGCAGCTTAAGTCTAGTTTACAATGAGCAGTTCTTC.

The chain uses TRBV28 and TRBJ2-5; D may be TRBD1 (6 bases). The germline CDR1 and CDR2 sequences are MDHEN and SYDVKM. Trimming cost V 4 bases and J 4 bases, with 7 bases left between them. This CDR3 region has 12 residues. CDR3 coding DNA: TGTGCCAGCAGTTGGGGGCCAGAGACCCAGTACTTC. It specifies CASSWGPETQYF.

A single count supports this clone. The chain combines TRBV20-1 with TRBJ2-7; tentatively, D is TRBD1 (6 bases). Deletions cut 3 bases from V and 3 bases from J, with 12 bases between. Germline CDR1 and CDR2: DFQATT and SNEGSKA (reference sequence). CDR3 length: 13 residues. CDR3 bases: TGCAGTGCTAGTTTGGTAGGGGGCTACGAGCAGTACTTC. Translation: CSASLVGGYEQYF.

The chain combines TRBV2 with TRBJ2-3; 10 nucleotides agree with TRBD2. The CDR3 runs to 14 residues. CDR1 and CDR2 (germline): SNHLY, FYNNEI. V trimming: 7 bases; J trimming: 2 bases; junction bases outside the gene matches: 3. As DNA, the CDR3 is TGTGCCAGCAACGGACTAGCGGACACAGATACGCAGTATTTT. Amino acid sequence: CASNGLADTDTQYF.